This passage covers 8 T cell receptor beta chains from one sample sequenced in a study of shared clonotypes between healthy human individuals (dated by TCRdb to the early 2020s). Library prep was done by the immunoSEQ multiplex PCR assay. TCRdb mirrors the immuneACCESS table, restricted to in-frame sequences. Some clones are absent from its copies; in checked studies, under half trace to an unresolved V gene, and the reason for the others is unknown. The sample table records 1.5 million to 2.5 million clones; just under 95% of these occur just once. Together, the top ten hold approximately 1.2% of the sample. For the CD8 naive samples, CD45RO-negative cells were positively selected for CCR7, yielding a CD45RA+CCR7+ population from which TemRA cells were excluded. Sequenced sample: naive CD8+ T cells sorted from blood. This specimen's cell subset or site label, per the study, means: CD45RA+CCR7+. The receptors originated from a man between 18 and 29 years old in good health.

This sequence joins TRBV5-4 and TRBJ2-7; possibly TRBD2 for D (6 bases). The germline V gene has CDR1 SGHNT and CDR2 YYREEE (reference sequence). The CDR3 length is 15 residues. The germline V and J ends were trimmed by 4 bases and 1 base, with 15 bases remaining between them. CDR3 amino acids: CASSVTGEGSYEQYF. For the CDR3, the DNA is TGTGCCAGCAGCGTGACGGGAGAGGGGTCCTACGAGCAGTACTTC. Together with reference TRBV5-4 and TRBJ2-7, the CDR3 gives the full variable domain: ETGVTQSPTHLIKTRGQQVTLRCSSQSGHNTVSWYQQALGQGPQFIFQYYREEENGRGNFPPRFSGLQFPNYSSELNVNALELDDSALYLCASSVTGEGSYEQYFGPGTRLTVT.

The chain has TRBV18 and TRBJ2-7; D remains ambiguous. Germline V gene lookup returns CDR1 KGHSH and CDR2 LQKENI. CDR3 size: 13 residues. V was shortened by 3 bases and J by 2 bases, with 8 bases between the two germline ends. The CDR3 region is CASSPHPTYEQYF. The CDR3 bases are TGTGCCAGCTCACCGCACCCGACCTACGAGCAGTACTTC.

The chain links TRBV15 to TRBJ2-3; D uncertain. The length of the CDR3 is 15 residues. The germline CDR1 and CDR2 sequences are LNHNV and YYDKDF (reference sequence). Trimming left V 3 bases short and J 0 bases short, with 10 bases between. CDR3 nucleotides: TGTGCCACCAGCAGGGGCGTCGTTAGCACAGATACGCAGTATTTT. Its translation is CATSRGVVSTDTQYF.

Comments on this clone: The same CDR3 is also encoded by other DNA sequences in this sample. The chain links TRBV27 to TRBJ2-7; D unclear. This CDR3 is built from 12 residues. The V end lost 5 bases, the J end lost 1 base, and 6 bases lay between the germline ends. Germline CDR1 reads MNHEY; CDR2 reads SMNVEV (reference sequence). CDR3: CASSAGSYEQYF. The CDR3 DNA follows: TGTGCCAGCAGTGCAGGATCCTACGAGCAGTACTTC.

Regarding this clone: An end of the junction does not agree with germline; a read error may underlie this. The chain couples TRBV19 to TRBJ2-7, with D unclear. The CDR3 sequence is 15 residues long. CDR1 and CDR2 from the germline V gene are LNHDA and SQIVND (reference sequence). This chain's CDR3 is CASSATDRPSPELYF. The CDR3 DNA sequence: TGTGCCAGTAGTGCCACAGATCGACCCAGTCCAGAGCTGTACTTC.

The V gene is TRBV27, the J gene TRBJ1-5; a possible D gene is TRBD1 (5 bases). Trimming removed 5 bases from V and 5 bases from J, with 10 bases in between. This CDR3 spans 13 amino acids. Germline V gene sequence: CDR1 MNHEY, CDR2 SMNVEV (reference sequence). CDR3 sequence reads: CASSLGADQPQHF. As DNA, the CDR3 is TGTGCCAGCAGTCTAGGGGCAGATCAGCCCCAGCATTTT.

This chain links TRBV6-5 with TRBJ1-6, with unresolved D. V shed 2 bases and J shed 8 bases, with 7 bases lying between them. The CDR3 is made up of 13 amino acids. The germline gives CDR1 MNHEY, CDR2 SVGAGI. Here the CDR3 DNA reads TGTGCCAGCAGTTACGGGATCTATTCACCCCTCCACTTT. This translates into CASSYGIYSPLHF.

In regard to this clone: The same CDR3 also results from other DNA sequences found in this sample. This chain joins TRBV4-2 and TRBJ2-7; D call uncertain. CDR1 and CDR2 (germline): LGHNA, YNFKEQ. The CDR3 contains 14 residues. V was shortened by 0 bases and J by 1 base, with 7 bases between the two germline ends. The CDR3, as DNA: TGTGCCAGCAGCCAAGAAGACGGGTCCTACGAGCAGTACTTC. It yields the protein CASSQEDGSYEQYF.